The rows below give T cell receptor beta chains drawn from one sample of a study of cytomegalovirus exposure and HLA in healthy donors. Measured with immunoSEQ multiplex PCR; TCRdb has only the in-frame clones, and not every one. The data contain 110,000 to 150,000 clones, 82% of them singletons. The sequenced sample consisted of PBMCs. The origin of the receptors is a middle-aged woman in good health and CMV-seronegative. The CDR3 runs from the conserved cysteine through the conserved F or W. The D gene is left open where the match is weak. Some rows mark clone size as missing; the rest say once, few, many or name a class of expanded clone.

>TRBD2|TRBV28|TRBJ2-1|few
TGTGCCAGCAGGGTTGGATTAGCGGGAGAGCAGTTCTTC
CASRVGLAGEQFF
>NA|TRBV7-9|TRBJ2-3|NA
TGTGCCAGCACCGAGCGGCAGGTAACAGATACGCAGTATTTT
CASTERQVTDTQYF
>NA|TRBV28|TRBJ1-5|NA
TGTGCCAGCGGAGTAGGAGGCGGGAGCAATCAGCCCCAGCATTTT
CASGVGGGSNQPQHF
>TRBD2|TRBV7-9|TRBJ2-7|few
TGTGCCAGCAGCTCTGGGAGGGAGGTCGCCTACGAGCAGTACTTC
CASSSGREVAYEQYF
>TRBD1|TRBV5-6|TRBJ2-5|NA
TGTGCCAGCAGCTCTACCGGGACAGGGAGGGTGGAGACCCAGTACTTC
CASSSTGTGRVETQYF
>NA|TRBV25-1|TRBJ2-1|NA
TGTGCCAGCAGTGGATTTGGGCTAGCTGTAACTGAGCAGTTCTTC
CASSGFGLAVTEQFF
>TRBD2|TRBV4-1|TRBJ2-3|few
TGCGCCAGCAGCCGGCGGGAGTTCGCAGATACGCAGTATTTT
CASSRREFADTQYF
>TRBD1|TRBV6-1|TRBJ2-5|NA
TGTGCCAGCAGTGAAATGACAGGGGGATGGGAGACCCAGTACTTC
CASSEMTGGWETQYF
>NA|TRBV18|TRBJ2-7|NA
TGTGCCAGCTCACCACGGGCTGTTCAGGGTGAGGCCGAGCAGTACTTC
CASSPRAVQGEAEQYF
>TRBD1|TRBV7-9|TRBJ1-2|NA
TGTGCCAGCAGCTTAGCTCGAGGGGGCGGCTACACCTTC
CASSLARGGGYTF
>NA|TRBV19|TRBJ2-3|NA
TGTGCCAGTAAAGTTCCGGGGTCGAATACGCAGTATTTT
CASKVPGSNTQYF
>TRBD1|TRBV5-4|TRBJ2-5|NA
TGTGCCAGCAGCCGACCGGGACAGGGCGAGACCCAGTACTTC
CASSRPGQGETQYF
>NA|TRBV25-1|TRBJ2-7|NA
TGTGCCAGCAGTGAATTTGACAGTTATGGGTACGAGCAGTACTTC
CASSEFDSYGYEQYF
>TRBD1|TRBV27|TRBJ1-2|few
TGTGCCAGCCGGGACAGGGTCTATGGCTACACCTTC
CASRDRVYGYTF
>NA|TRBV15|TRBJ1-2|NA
TGTGCCACCAGCAGCATTTCGTTCAGCCCCGGCACTCTTCTAGCTAACTATGGCTACACCTTC
CATSSISFSPGTLLANYGYTF
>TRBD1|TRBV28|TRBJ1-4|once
TGTGCCAGCAGCCGGACAGGGGGTTGGGAAAAACTGTTTTTT
CASSRTGGWEKLFF
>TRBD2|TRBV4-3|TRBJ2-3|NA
TGCGCCAGCAGCCAAGATACTAGCGGGAGCACAGATACGCAGTATTTT
CASSQDTSGSTDTQYF
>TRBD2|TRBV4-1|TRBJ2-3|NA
TGCGCCAGCAGCCAAACTAGCGGGAGGGGAAGCACAGATACGCAGTATTTT
CASSQTSGRGSTDTQYF
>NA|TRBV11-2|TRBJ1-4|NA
TGTGCCAGCAGCGCCGGACAGACCGCAACTAATGAAAAACTGTTTTTT
CASSAGQTATNEKLFF
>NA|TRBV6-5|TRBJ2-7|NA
TGTGCCAGCAGCTTAGACAGGTACTACGAGCAGTACTTC
CASSLDRYYEQYF